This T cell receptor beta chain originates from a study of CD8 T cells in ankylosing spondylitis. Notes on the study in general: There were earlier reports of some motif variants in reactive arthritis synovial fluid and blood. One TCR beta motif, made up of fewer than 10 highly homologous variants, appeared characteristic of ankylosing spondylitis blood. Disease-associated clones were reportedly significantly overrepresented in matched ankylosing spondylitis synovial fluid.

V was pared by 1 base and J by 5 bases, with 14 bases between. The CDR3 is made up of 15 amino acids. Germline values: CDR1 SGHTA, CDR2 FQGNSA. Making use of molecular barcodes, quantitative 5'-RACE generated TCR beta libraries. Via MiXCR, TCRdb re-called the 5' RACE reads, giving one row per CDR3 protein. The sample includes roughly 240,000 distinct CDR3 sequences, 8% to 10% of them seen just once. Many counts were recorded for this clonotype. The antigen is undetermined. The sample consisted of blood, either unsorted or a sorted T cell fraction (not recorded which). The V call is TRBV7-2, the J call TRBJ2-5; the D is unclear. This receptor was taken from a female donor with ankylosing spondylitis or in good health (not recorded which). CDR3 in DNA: TGTGCCAGCAGCTTAGGGGCCCGGCAGTGGGAGACCCAGTACTTC. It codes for CASSLGARQWETQYF.